This T cell receptor (beta chain) was retrieved from a study of cytomegalovirus exposure and HLA in healthy donors. The PCR employed 60 Vbeta primers together with 13 Jbeta primers. Here immunoSEQ multiplex PCR was the method, and the copy in TCRdb shows in-frame clones only, minus some. The table lists 200,000 or so clones. This CDR3 has 14 amino acids. V was cut by 0 bases and J by 2 bases, with 9 bases left in between. Looked up from germline, CDR1 is SGHDT and CDR2 is YYEEEE. The chain has TRBV5-6 and TRBJ2-7, with D possibly matching TRBD2 (5 bases). The TCR was taken from a boy between 10 and 17 years old in good health and CMV-seronegative. The material sequenced was PBMCs. The CDR3 coding sequence is TGTGCCAGCAGCTTGGGCGGGTCGCCCTACGAGCAGTACTTC. Protein sequence: CASSLGGSPYEQYF.